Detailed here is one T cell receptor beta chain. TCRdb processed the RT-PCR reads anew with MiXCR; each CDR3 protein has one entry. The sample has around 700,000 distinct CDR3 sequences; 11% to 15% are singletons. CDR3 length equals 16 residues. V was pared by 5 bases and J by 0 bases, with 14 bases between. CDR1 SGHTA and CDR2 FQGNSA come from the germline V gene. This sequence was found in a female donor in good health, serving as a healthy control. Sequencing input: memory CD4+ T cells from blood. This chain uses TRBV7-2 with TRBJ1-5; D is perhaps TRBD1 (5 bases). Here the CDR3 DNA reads TGTGCCAGCAGCGGAACAGGACTGTATAGCAATCAGCCCCAGCATTTT. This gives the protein CASSGTGLYSNQPQHF.